This passage covers 32 T cell receptor beta chains from one sample sequenced in a study of T-cell memory formation after mild COVID-19. Each CDR3 protein gets one entry after TCRdb re-called the 5' RACE reads with MiXCR. The profile shows 100,000 or so distinct CDR3 sequences, around 10% of them singletons. Material for sequencing was PBMCs or a T cell subset sorted from them (not recorded which). These receptors all stem from a man aged 18 to 30 who had mild COVID-19 (a few samples of this study predate the infection). Cell type and time point are not known.

This clonotype was observed a handful of times. The chain uses TRBV27 and TRBJ1-2; D gene uncertain. This CDR3 region has 13 residues. V was cut by 7 bases and J by 5 bases, with 14 bases left in between. The germline V gene encodes CDR1 MNHEY and CDR2 SMNVEV (reference sequence). CDR3: CASKRTEEYGYTF. CDR3 nucleotide sequence: TGTGCCAGCAAAAGGACGGAGGAATATGGCTACACCTTC.

This chain uses TRBV18 with TRBJ2-5; D perhaps matches TRBD1 (5 bases). The V and J ends lost 8 bases and 5 bases respectively, with 15 bases between them. Germline assignment: CDR1 KGHSH and CDR2 LQKENI. The CDR3 is 13 residues long. CDR3 loop: CASGQGSLETQYF. The CDR3 coding sequence is TGTGCCAGCGGGCAGGGAAGTTTGGAGACCCAGTACTTC.

The rearrangement uses TRBV4-1 and TRBJ2-1; 13 positions match TRBD2. Looked up from germline, CDR1 is MGHRA and CDR2 is YSYEKL. The CDR3 runs to 13 residues. J lost 5 bases, V lost 8 bases, and 0 bases had no gene match. CDR3 in DNA: TGCGCCAGCGGACTAGCGGGGGACAATGAGCAGTTCTTC. Protein product: CASGLAGDNEQFF.

The rearrangement uses TRBV7-8 and TRBJ2-5, with 10 positions matching TRBD2. The J segment lost 5 bases and the V segment lost 2 bases, leaving 8 bases of the junction unmatched. The CDR3 is 16 residues long. CDR1 is SGHVS, CDR2 FQNEAQ, per germline. CDR3 sequence: CASSLSGLAYRETQYF. CDR3 DNA sequence: TGTGCCAGCAGCTTATCGGGACTAGCGTACCGCGAGACCCAGTACTTC.

This clonotype was seen many times. This rearrangement joins TRBV20-1 to TRBJ1-5; tentative D call: TRBD1 (5 bases). The CDR3 length is 13 residues. V was pared by 6 bases and J by 4 bases, with 13 bases between. CDR1 is DFQATT and CDR2 is SNEGSKA in the germline V gene (reference sequence). In nucleotides, the CDR3 is TGCAGTGCCCGGGACCGAGAAAATCAGCCCCAGCATTTT. The encoded protein is CSARDRENQPQHF.

CDR3 in DNA: TGCGCCAGCTTTTCGGGGGGCCGCGCCGGGGAGCTGTTTTTT. Its translation: CASFSGGRAGELFF. The gene calls are TRBV4-1 and TRBJ2-2; a possible D gene is TRBD2 (7 bases). V shed 8 bases and J shed 6 bases, with 16 bases lying between them. Germline values: CDR1 MGHRA, CDR2 YSYEKL. This CDR3 has 14 residues.

The V and J genes are TRBV11-3 and TRBJ2-4; perhaps D is TRBD1 or TRBD2 (5 bases each). Germline V gene lookup returns CDR1 SGHNT and CDR2 YENEEA. Trimming cost V 2 bases and J 5 bases, with 7 bases left between them. This CDR3 has 13 amino acids. The CDR3 nucleotides read TGTGCCAGCAGCTTACAGGGAGAAAACATTCAGTACTTC. Residues: CASSLQGENIQYF. Variable domain in full (rest from reference TRBV11-3 and TRBJ2-4): EAGVVQSPRYKIIEKKQPVAFWCNPISGHNTLYWYLQNLGQGPELLIRYENEEAVDDSQLPKDRFSAERLKGVDSTLKIQPAELGDSAVYLCASSLQGENIQYFGAGTRLSVL.

This chain links TRBV7-8 with TRBJ2-1, with D perhaps matching TRBD2 (7 bases). This CDR3 spans 19 amino acids. From germline, CDR1 is SGHVS and CDR2 FQNEAQ. Trimming cost V 5 bases and J 0 bases, with 23 bases left between them. The CDR3 reads CASSAIGGGHDSSYNEQFF. CDR3 in DNA: TGTGCCAGCAGCGCGATCGGCGGGGGCCATGATAGCTCCTACAATGAGCAGTTCTTC. Complete variable domain (other parts from reference TRBV7-8 and TRBJ2-1): GAGVSQSPRYKVAKRGQDVALRCDPISGHVSLFWYQQALGQGPEFLTYFQNEAQLDKSGLPSDRFFAERPEGSVSTLKIQRTQQEDSAVYLCASSAIGGGHDSSYNEQFFGPGTRLTVL.

This clonotype was found a few times. This chain links TRBV3-1 with TRBJ2-4, with D uncertain. Trimming stripped 1 base from V and 1 base from J, with 8 bases between. CDR1 LGHDT and CDR2 YNNKEL come from the germline V gene (reference sequence). The CDR3 extends over 15 amino acids. The CDR3 DNA reads TGTGCCAGCAGCCAAGGAAAGAGGGCCAAAAACATTCAGTACTTC. Translation gives CASSQGKRAKNIQYF.

This clonotype came up a few times. The V and J genes are TRBV4-1 and TRBJ1-1; tentatively, D is TRBD1 (5 bases). Germline lookup yields CDR1 MGHRA and CDR2 YSYEKL. The CDR3 spans 14 residues. The V end was cut by 3 bases, the J end by 7 bases, with 15 bases between. CDR3 sequence: CASSQGGTAIEAFF. The CDR3 nucleotides are TGCGCCAGCAGCCAGGGTGGGACTGCTATTGAAGCTTTCTTT.

The table lists this clonotype with many counts. The chain couples TRBV7-3 to TRBJ2-5; D remains unclear. This CDR3 is 13 amino acids long. Germline lookup yields CDR1 SGHTA and CDR2 FQGTGA. Between the trimmed V and J ends, which lost 1 base and 5 bases, there was a span of 8 bases. CDR3 bases: TGTGCCAGCAGCTTAAGTAATGAGGAGACCCAGTACTTC. It codes for CASSLSNEETQYF.

CDR3 nucleotide sequence: TGCGCCAGCAGCTTGGAGGCAGCTAGCACAGATACGCAGTATTTT. This encodes CASSLEAASTDTQYF. The rearrangement links TRBV5-1 to TRBJ2-3; D call uncertain. Per germline, CDR1 SGHRS and CDR2 YFSETQ. V was pared by 0 bases and J by 0 bases, with 8 bases between. This CDR3 has 15 residues.

This clonotype was detected a few times. Here the CDR3 DNA reads TGTGCCAGCAGCGCCCGACAGGGGGGAAAAACCGGGGAGCTGTTTTTT. It is translated as CASSARQGGKTGELFF. The rearrangement links TRBV9 to TRBJ2-2; 9 nucleotides align to TRBD1. The J segment lost 5 bases and the V segment lost 3 bases, leaving 8 bases of the junction unmatched. The germline CDR1 and CDR2 sequences are SGDLS and YYNGEE. CDR3 length: 16 amino acids. Looking up the rest from reference TRBV9 and TRBJ2-2 gives the full variable domain: DSGVTQTPKHLITATGQRVTLRCSPRSGDLSVYWYQQSLDQGLQFLIQYYNGEERAKGNILERFSAQQFPDLHSELNLSSLELGDSALYFCASSARQGGKTGELFFGEGSRLTVL.

The rearrangement links TRBV28 to TRBJ2-2; 8 nucleotides agree with TRBD2. Germline loops: CDR1 MDHEN, CDR2 SYDVKM. J was trimmed by 4 bases and V by 2 bases; bases with no gene match: 6. The CDR3 is 16 amino acids. The CDR3 DNA follows: TGTGCCAGCAGTTTACAAGCGGGGGTCCTCACCGGGGAGCTGTTTTTT. Protein product: CASSLQAGVLTGELFF.

This clonotype was seen a handful of times. The CDR3 here is CASSYMSSYNEQFF. The CDR3 DNA sequence: TGTGCCAGCAGTTACATGAGCTCCTACAATGAGCAGTTCTTC. The chain carries TRBV6-2 or TRBV6-3 and TRBJ2-1; no firm D call. Trimming cost V 2 bases and J 0 bases, with 5 bases left between them. The CDR3 loop spans 14 amino acids. Germline assignment: CDR1 MNHEY and CDR2 SVGEGT.

The table lists this clonotype with a few counts. The V call is TRBV19, the J call TRBJ1-5, with a tentative D call TRBD1 (5 bases). The CDR3 is 15 amino acids. Germline CDR1 reads LNHDA; CDR2 reads SQIVND (reference sequence). V was pared by 2 bases and J by 5 bases, with 13 bases between. The CDR3 DNA sequence: TGTGCCAGTAGTATAATTGCTGGGGCACATCAGCCCCAGCATTTT. Translating it yields CASSIIAGAHQPQHF. The variable domain in full, with the rest retrieved from reference TRBV19 and TRBJ1-5, is DGGITQSPKYLFRKEGQNVTLSCEQNLNHDAMYWYRQDPGQGLRLIYYSQIVNDFQKGDIAEGYSVSREKKESFPLTVTSAQKNPTAFYLCASSIIAGAHQPQHFGDGTRLSIL.

A few counts support this clonotype. This rearrangement joins TRBV7-3 to TRBJ2-3; TRBD2 matches 8 bases. V lost 4 bases and J lost 1; bases outside the gene matches: 4. The germline gives CDR1 SGHTA, CDR2 FQGTGA. This CDR3 is built from 15 residues. CDR3 region: CASSSQAGGTDTQYF. The CDR3 region has the DNA TGTGCCAGCAGCTCCCAAGCGGGGGGCACAGATACGCAGTATTTT.

In its sample, this clonotype was seen a few times. The chain is built from TRBV7-3 and TRBJ2-7; 8 nucleotides line up with TRBD2. Per germline, CDR1 SGHTA and CDR2 FQGTGA. J lost 5 bases, V lost 5 bases, and 8 bases had no gene match. The CDR3 has 14 residues. The CDR3 is CASSPAGGYNEQYF. CDR3 nucleotide sequence: TGTGCCAGCAGCCCCGCGGGGGGCTACAACGAGCAGTACTTC.

V is TRBV7-2 and J is TRBJ2-3, with TRBD1 matching over 9 bases. The V gene end was trimmed by 2 bases and the J gene end by 6 bases; junction bases not matched to a gene: 6. Germline CDR1 reads SGHTA; CDR2 reads FQGNSA. The CDR3 consists of 15 residues. CDR3 sequence: CASSLLQGAWDTQYF. The DNA for the CDR3 is TGTGCCAGCAGCTTATTACAGGGGGCTTGGGATACGCAGTATTTT.

This clonotype appeared a few times. J is TRBJ2-1 and V is TRBV3-1, with D uncertain. V was shortened by 0 bases and J by 4 bases, with 16 bases between the two germline ends. Germline CDR1 reads LGHDT; CDR2 reads YNNKEL (reference sequence). This CDR3 comprises 17 residues. The CDR3 region is CASSQDVPRKRYNEQFF. The CDR3, as DNA: TGTGCCAGCAGCCAAGATGTCCCTCGAAAGAGGTACAATGAGCAGTTCTTC.

This clonotype has a single count. The rearrangement uses TRBV19 and TRBJ1-1; D remains unclear. V was pared by 7 bases and J by 6 bases, with 9 bases between. The CDR3 covers 11 residues. Germline V gene lookup returns CDR1 LNHDA and CDR2 SQIVND (reference sequence). In DNA form, the CDR3 reads TGTGCCAGTAATGGGGTGGCTGAAGCTTTCTTT. Residues: CASNGVAEAFF.

The table lists this clonotype with a few counts. The chain joins TRBV6-6 to TRBJ1-5; D gene unclear. The V end lost 2 bases, the J end lost 4 bases, and 12 bases lay between the germline ends. CDR1 MNHNY and CDR2 SVGAGI come from the germline V gene (reference sequence). The CDR3 runs 15 residues. CDR3 loop: CASSYPHGINQPQHF. The CDR3 region has the DNA TGTGCCAGCAGTTACCCCCATGGTATTAATCAGCCCCAGCATTTT.

This clonotype showed up just a few times. V gene TRBV6-5 combines with J gene TRBJ2-3; TRBD1 or TRBD2 may be the D gene (5 bases each). Deletions cut 7 bases from V and 2 bases from J, with 16 bases between. This CDR3 region has 15 residues. CDR1 MNHEY and CDR2 SVGAGI come from the germline V gene. The DNA of the CDR3 is TGTGCCAGCACCCAGGGACGCCGGACCACAGATACGCAGTATTTT. Its protein product is CASTQGRRTTDTQYF.

V is TRBV28 and J is TRBJ1-1, with D possibly TRBD1 on 5 matching bases. In germline, CDR1 is MDHEN, CDR2 SYDVKM. V was trimmed by 10 bases and J by 5 bases, leaving 17 bases between them. CDR3 length: 13 amino acids. The CDR3 here is CAMGPGAETEAFF. DNA of the CDR3: TGTGCCATGGGCCCCGGGGCCGAGACTGAAGCTTTCTTT. Complete variable domain (other parts from reference TRBV28 and TRBJ1-1): DVKVTQSSRYLVKRTGEKVFLECVQDMDHENMFWYRQDPGLGLRLIYFSYDVKMKEKGDIPEGYSVSREKKERFSLILESASTNQTSMYLCAMGPGAETEAFFGQGTRLTVV.

This clonotype has just a few counts. The V and J genes are TRBV4-1 and TRBJ1-2; TRBD1 is a possible D gene (5 bases). Germline CDR1 MGHRA, CDR2 YSYEKL. The CDR3 sequence is 13 residues long. The V end was cut by 2 bases, the J end by 2 bases, with 6 bases between. The CDR3 reads CASSQQGNYGYTF. The CDR3 region has the DNA TGCGCCAGCAGCCAACAGGGAAACTATGGCTACACCTTC.

This clonotype occurred a few times. The genes are TRBV7-6 and TRBJ2-5, with TRBD2 as a possible D gene (6 bases). The CDR3 is 15 residues long. The germline V and J ends were trimmed by 5 bases and 7 bases, with 20 bases remaining between them. Germline CDR1 reads SGHVS; CDR2 reads FNYEAQ. CDR3 residues: CASSGGTDHPGTQYF. The CDR3 DNA reads as TGTGCCAGCAGCGGAGGGACGGACCATCCGGGGACCCAGTACTTC.

This clonotype was observed a handful of times. CDR3: CASGVGQKSYGYTF. Here the CDR3 DNA reads TGTGCCAGCGGGGTAGGACAGAAGTCCTATGGCTACACCTTC. J is TRBJ1-2 and V is TRBV7-9, with D perhaps matching TRBD1 (6 bases). Trimming removed 8 bases at V and 4 bases at J, with 17 bases between. The CDR3 is 14 amino acids. The germline V gene encodes CDR1 SEHNR and CDR2 FQNEAQ (reference sequence).

V is TRBV13 and J is TRBJ1-4, with D perhaps TRBD1 (5 bases). V was pared by 5 bases and J by 10 bases, with 17 bases between. Germline V lookup: CDR1 PRHDT, CDR2 FYEKMQ (reference sequence). The CDR3 length is 14 residues. The CDR3 DNA reads TGTGCCAGCAGCACTAGGGGTACAGAGGGAAAACTGTTTTTT. Protein: CASSTRGTEGKLFF.

The chain joins TRBV7-8 to TRBJ2-1; no firm D call. This CDR3 comprises 12 residues. Germline V gene data show CDR1 as SGHVS and CDR2 as FQNEAQ. V lost 5 bases, J lost 14 bases, and 16 bases lay in between. The chain's CDR3 is CASSPSVRVEFF. CDR3 DNA sequence: TGTGCCAGCAGCCCCTCGGTCAGAGTGGAGTTCTTC.

This clonotype was detected only a few times. The chain uses TRBV4-3 and TRBJ2-1, with TRBD2 identical over 13 bases. From germline, CDR1 is LGHNA and CDR2 YSLEER. There are 18 residues in the CDR3. V lost 3 bases, J lost 0 bases, and 5 bases stayed unmatched. CDR3 in DNA: TGCGCCAGCAGCCAGAGACTAGCGGGGGGTTCCTCCTACAATGAGCAGTTCTTC. It translates to CASSQRLAGGSSYNEQFF.

This clonotype was observed a handful of times. This rearrangement joins TRBV7-2 to TRBJ1-2; tentative D call: TRBD1 (5 bases). From germline, CDR1 is SGHTA and CDR2 FQGNSA. The CDR3 totals 15 residues. The V end lost 3 bases, the J end lost 5 bases, and 16 bases lay between the germline ends. The chain's CDR3 is CASSFDGTQPYGYTF. Written as DNA, the CDR3 is TGTGCCAGCAGCTTTGACGGGACCCAGCCTTATGGCTACACCTTC.

This chain joins TRBV19 and TRBJ2-1, with 7 bases that match TRBD1. Per germline, CDR1 LNHDA and CDR2 SQIVND (reference sequence). Trimming at V came to 7 bases and at J to 7 bases, leaving 4 bases not matched to a gene. CDR3 length equals 12 residues. The CDR3 is CASTGTVNEQFF. The CDR3 DNA is TGTGCCAGTACCGGGACAGTAAATGAGCAGTTCTTC.